This TCR beta chain was captured by sequencing in a study of T cell repertoires in cytomegalovirus infection. Looking at the study overall: Matching HLA type and CMV infection were both indicated by public TCR beta signatures.

Germline CDR1 is SGHVS and CDR2 is FQNEAQ. This CDR3 contains 16 residues. Trimming removed 5 bases from V and 5 bases from J, with 19 bases in between. One entry per CDR3 protein results from TCRdb running MiXCR on the reads. Of tens of thousands of distinct CDR3 sequences listed, around 21% are singletons. Comment on this clonotype: Its target is unknown.

J is TRBJ1-5 and V is TRBV7-8, with no clear D. Material: CD8+ T cells from cultured PBMCs, obtained from culture after CMV antigen stimulation. This TCR came from a human donor in good health (CMV status not recorded). Some clones in this sample may be carry-over from other donors' samples. DNA of the CDR3: TGTGCCAGCAGCCGACTCAAAGGACGGGTTGATCAGCCCCAGCATTTT. Protein product: CASSRLKGRVDQPQHF.